Described below is a single T cell receptor (beta chain) sequence and its context. The data derive from a study of shared clonotypes between healthy human individuals. Naive CD8 populations comprised CD45RO-negative cells positively selected for CCR7, excluding terminally differentiated effector memory CD45RA+ cells. Germline V CDR1 and CDR2: SNHLY, FYNNEI. The CDR3 loop spans 13 amino acids. V lost 1 base and J 3 bases, leaving 5 bases between the germline ends. The input for sorted-subset replicate PCRs was around 200 ng DNA, approximately 30,000 T cell genomes. Data came from immunoSEQ multiplex PCR; TCRdb stores just in-frame clones and leaves some out. The table lists about 1,900,000 clones, about 95% of them singletons.

Sequencing input: naive CD8+ T cells sorted from blood. The chain joins TRBV2 to TRBJ2-3; D unresolved. The receptor was isolated from a young man in good health. The CDR3 bases are TGTGCCAGCAGTGAAGAAGTTACAGATACGCAGTATTTT. Protein sequence: CASSEEVTDTQYF.